These 18 T cell receptor beta chains originate from one sample sequenced in a study of blood T cell repertoires in COVID-19. The table came from immunoSEQ multiplex PCR; TCRdb's copy has only in-frame clones and leaves some out. The table lists around 160,000 clones, around nine tenths of them singletons. Specimen: PBMCs or T cells enriched from blood (not recorded which). These receptors were collected from a woman in her 30s with acute COVID-19.

The chain links TRBV2 to TRBJ1-3, with 11 bases lining up with TRBD1. The CDR3 loop spans 21 amino acids. V lost 8 bases, J lost 1 base, and 22 bases stayed unmatched. The germline CDR1 and CDR2 sequences are SNHLY and FYNNEI. Here the CDR3 reads CASRRGQGHGTGGKSGNTIYF. CDR3 nucleotide sequence: TGTGCCAGCCGAAGGGGACAAGGCCACGGGACAGGGGGGAAATCTGGAAACACCATATATTTT.

This chain uses TRBV4-3 with TRBJ1-1, with D hard to call. CDR1 is LGHNA and CDR2 is YSLEER in the germline V gene. CDR3 length equals 13 residues. Trimming removed 0 bases from V and 5 bases from J, with 7 bases in between. In DNA form, the CDR3 reads TGCGCCAGCAGCCAAGATGGCTGGACTGAAGCTTTCTTT. Its protein is CASSQDGWTEAFF.

This chain links TRBV7-9 with TRBJ1-1, with D perhaps matching TRBD1 (5 bases). The V end lost 5 bases, the J end lost 4 bases, and 8 bases lay between the germline ends. The CDR3 has 12 residues. Germline V gives CDR1 SEHNR, CDR2 FQNEAQ (reference sequence). The CDR3 here is CASSPRGTEAFF. The CDR3 DNA follows: TGTGCCAGCAGCCCTAGGGGCACTGAAGCTTTCTTT. Using reference TRBV7-9 and TRBJ1-1 for the parts outside the CDR3, the full variable domain is DTGVSQNPRHKITKRGQNVTFRCDPISEHNRLYWYRQTLGQGPEFLTYFQNEAQLEKSRLLSDRFSAERPKGSFSTLEIQRTEQGDSAMYLCASSPRGTEAFFGQGTRLTVV.

The chain has TRBV28 and TRBJ1-4, with D perhaps matching TRBD1 (6 bases). The CDR3 covers 15 residues. Germline V CDR1 and CDR2: MDHEN, SYDVKM. V was pared by 4 bases and J by 2 bases, with 11 bases between. CDR3 sequence: CASSSPQGTNEKLFF. The DNA for the CDR3 is TGTGCCAGCAGTTCCCCGCAGGGGACTAATGAAAAACTGTTTTTT.

This clone has just a few counts. V gene TRBV15 combines with J gene TRBJ2-1; TRBD2 is a possible D gene (5 bases). With 1 base removed from V and 7 bases from J, the gap between germline ends came to 8 bases. CDR3 size: 13 residues. From germline, CDR1 is LNHNV and CDR2 YYDKDF (reference sequence). The CDR3 protein is CATSRGGENEQFF. In DNA, the CDR3 is TGTGCCACCAGCAGAGGTGGGGAGAATGAGCAGTTCTTC.

In this sample, this clone turned up a few times. The chain recombines TRBV28 with TRBJ2-1, with D unclear. V was cut by 1 base and J by 12 bases, with 10 bases left in between. Germline V gene data show CDR1 as MDHEN and CDR2 as SYDVKM. There are 12 residues in the CDR3. The CDR3 coding sequence is TGTGCCAGCAGTTTATACGAGGTTCCGCAGTTCTTC. It specifies CASSLYEVPQFF.

This sequence joins TRBV28 and TRBJ2-2; 8 nucleotides agree with TRBD2. J gave up 6 bases and V 7 bases, and 10 bases lay outside the gene matches. The CDR3 totals 15 residues. Germline V gene sequence: CDR1 MDHEN, CDR2 SYDVKM. Here the CDR3 reads CASTASLGRAGELFF. DNA of the CDR3: TGTGCCAGCACCGCATCCCTCGGGAGGGCCGGGGAGCTGTTTTTT.

This clone was recorded once. V is TRBV3-1 (or the pseudogene TRBV3-2) and J is TRBJ2-7; D gene ambiguous. Germline CDR1 and CDR2: LGHDT and YNNKEL (reference sequence). The CDR3 consists of 13 residues. V was pared by 0 bases and J by 2 bases, with 5 bases between. CDR3 sequence reads: CASSQDSPYEQYF. The DNA for the CDR3 is TGTGCCAGCAGCCAAGACTCCCCCTACGAGCAGTACTTC.

The rearrangement links TRBV5-4 to TRBJ2-5; the match to TRBD1 covers 9 bases. V trimming: 4 bases; J trimming: 5 bases; junction bases outside the gene matches: 15. In germline, CDR1 is SGHNT, CDR2 YYREEE (reference sequence). CDR3 length: 17 amino acids. The CDR3 DNA reads TGTGCCAGCAGCCCCGTGGGACAGGGATTAATAAGGGAGACCCAGTACTTC. It codes for CASSPVGQGLIRETQYF.

V usage is TRBV27 and J usage is TRBJ1-1; D may be TRBD1 (6 bases). Germline CDR1 reads MNHEY; CDR2 reads SMNVEV (reference sequence). The CDR3 length is 16 residues. Trimming cost V 3 bases and J 3 bases, with 17 bases left between them. Written as DNA, the CDR3 is TGTGCCAGCAGTTTCCAACCCCAGACAGGCTACACTGAAGCTTTCTTT. Translating gives CASSFQPQTGYTEAFF.

The chain carries TRBV6-2 or TRBV6-3 and TRBJ2-1; D is possibly TRBD2 (6 bases). V lost 5 bases to trimming and J lost 8 bases, with 19 bases between them. The CDR3 contains 15 residues. CDR1 is MNHEY and CDR2 is SVGEGT in the germline V gene. CDR3 residues: CASSNRRAWRDEQFF. Here the CDR3 DNA reads TGTGCCAGCAGTAACCGGAGGGCCTGGAGAGATGAGCAGTTCTTC.

This sequence joins TRBV4-1 and TRBJ1-1; TRBD1 is a possible D gene (6 bases). CDR1 is MGHRA, CDR2 YSYEKL, per germline. Trimming left V 1 base short and J 1 base short, with 13 bases between. This CDR3 is 16 amino acids long. CDR3 sequence (DNA): TGCGCCAGCAGCCAAGCTCTAGGGGGTCGGAACACTGAAGCTTTCTTT. Its protein product is CASSQALGGRNTEAFF.

The gene calls are TRBV7-8 and TRBJ2-7, with TRBD2 identical over 12 bases. Per germline, CDR1 SGHVS and CDR2 FQNEAQ. The V gene end was trimmed by 1 base and the J gene end by 3 bases; junction bases not matched to a gene: 4. The CDR3 contains 16 residues. The CDR3 protein is CASSLGGLAGVYEQYF. The CDR3 nucleotides are TGTGCCAGCAGCTTAGGGGGACTAGCGGGCGTCTACGAGCAGTACTTC.

The rearrangement uses TRBV7-2 and TRBJ1-3; 7 bases line up with TRBD1. After removal of 5 bases from V and 0 bases from J, the junction contained 7 bases not matched to a gene. Germline CDR1 and CDR2: SGHTA and FQGNSA. The CDR3 consists of 16 residues. The CDR3 loop reads CASSPMTGFSGNTIYF. CDR3 bases: TGTGCCAGCAGCCCAATGACAGGGTTCTCTGGAAACACCATATATTTT.

This chain joins TRBV5-6 and TRBJ1-6, with 9 bases identical to TRBD1. This CDR3 is 16 amino acids long. Germline V gene sequence: CDR1 SGHDT, CDR2 YYEEEE. V was clipped by 3 bases and J by 9 bases; unmatched bases: 10. The CDR3 nucleotides are TGTGCCAGCAGCTCTAGGACAGGGGAAGTCGGTTCACCCCTCCACTTT. Protein: CASSSRTGEVGSPLHF.

The chain couples TRBV19 to TRBJ2-3, with 8 bases aligning to TRBD2. From germline, CDR1 is LNHDA and CDR2 SQIVND (reference sequence). The CDR3 sequence is 15 residues long. The V gene end was trimmed by 3 bases and the J gene end by 8 bases; junction bases not matched to a gene: 10. The CDR3 region is CASSIAAGALGTQYF. CDR3 nucleotide sequence: TGTGCCAGTAGTATCGCAGCGGGAGCATTGGGTACGCAGTATTTT.

The V call is TRBV19, the J call TRBJ1-1; possibly TRBD1 for D (6 bases). This CDR3 spans 13 amino acids. Trimming took off 8 bases at V and 1 base at J, with 11 bases between the two ends. Per germline, CDR1 LNHDA and CDR2 SQIVND (reference sequence). The DNA of the CDR3 is TGTGCCAGTTCTGGACAGCAGAACACTGAAGCTTTCTTT. Encoded protein: CASSGQQNTEAFF.

This rearrangement joins TRBV27 to TRBJ1-2, with 7 bases that match TRBD1. V gave up 5 bases and J gave up 2 bases; unmatched junction bases: 2. The CDR3 is 13 residues long. Per the germline V gene, CDR1 is MNHEY and CDR2 is SMNVEV (reference sequence). The CDR3 is CASSKGQNYGYTF. The CDR3 DNA sequence: TGTGCCAGCAGTAAGGGACAGAACTATGGCTACACCTTC.